The T cell receptor (beta chain) under discussion was sequenced for a study of CD8+ T cells in alopecia areata. CDR3 length: 12 amino acids. V lost 6 bases, J lost 4 bases, and 0 bases stayed unmatched. CDR1 is SQVTM, CDR2 ANQGSEA, per germline. Stated treatment: oral pan-JAK inhibitor, 5-10 mg twice daily. General study findings and limits: Scalp lesions, especially in alopecia totalis/universalis, had higher clonality than normal scalp.

Sequencing relied on a cDNA template that was reverse transcribed from extracted RNA. Assay: immunoSEQ multiplex PCR; the TCRdb copy retains only in-frame clones and omits some. The data hold around 300,000 clones, with around 64% observed a single time. Points on this clone: The antigen is not known.

This chain links TRBV29-1 with TRBJ1-1, with 12 bases matching TRBD1. The TCR comes from a human donor with alopecia areata. The source material was CD4+ T cells sorted from blood, sampled at week 52, from a patient treated with tofacitinib. In DNA, the CDR3 is TGCAGCGTGGGACAGGGGGCCACTGAAGCTTTCTTT. Protein product: CSVGQGATEAFF.